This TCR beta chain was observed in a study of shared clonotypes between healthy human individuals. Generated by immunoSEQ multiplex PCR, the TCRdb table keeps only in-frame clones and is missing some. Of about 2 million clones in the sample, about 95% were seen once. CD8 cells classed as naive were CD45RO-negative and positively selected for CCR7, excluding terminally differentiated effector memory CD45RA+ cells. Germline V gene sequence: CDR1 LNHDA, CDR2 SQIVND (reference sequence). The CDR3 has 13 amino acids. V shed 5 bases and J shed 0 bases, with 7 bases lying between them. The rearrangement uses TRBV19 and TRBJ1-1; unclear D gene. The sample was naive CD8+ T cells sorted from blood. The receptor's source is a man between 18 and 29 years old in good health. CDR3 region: CASSSTLNTEAFF. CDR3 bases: TGTGCCAGTAGTTCCACCCTGAACACTGAAGCTTTCTTT. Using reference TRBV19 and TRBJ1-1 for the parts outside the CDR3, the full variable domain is DGGITQSPKYLFRKEGQNVTLSCEQNLNHDAMYWYRQDPGQGLRLIYYSQIVNDFQKGDIAEGYSVSREKKESFPLTVTSAQKNPTAFYLCASSSTLNTEAFFGQGTRLTVV.